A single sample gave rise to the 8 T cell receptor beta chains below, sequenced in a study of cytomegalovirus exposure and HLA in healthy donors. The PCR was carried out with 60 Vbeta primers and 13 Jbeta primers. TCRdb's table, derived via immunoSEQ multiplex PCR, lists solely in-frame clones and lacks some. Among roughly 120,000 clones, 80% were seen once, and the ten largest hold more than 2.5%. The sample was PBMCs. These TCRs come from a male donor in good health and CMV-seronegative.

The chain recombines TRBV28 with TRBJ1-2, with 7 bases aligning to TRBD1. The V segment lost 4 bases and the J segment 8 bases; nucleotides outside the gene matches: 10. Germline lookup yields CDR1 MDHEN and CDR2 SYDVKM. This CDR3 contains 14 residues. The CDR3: CASSSPSDREGYTF. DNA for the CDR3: TGTGCCAGCAGTTCACCATCAGACAGGGAAGGCTACACCTTC.

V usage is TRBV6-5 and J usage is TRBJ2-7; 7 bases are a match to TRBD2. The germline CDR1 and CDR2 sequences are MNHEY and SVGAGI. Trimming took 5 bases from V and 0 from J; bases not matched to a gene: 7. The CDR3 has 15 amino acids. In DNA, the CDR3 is TGTGCCAGCAGTCCCCTGGGGGGGGACTCCTACGAGCAGTACTTC. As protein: CASSPLGGDSYEQYF.

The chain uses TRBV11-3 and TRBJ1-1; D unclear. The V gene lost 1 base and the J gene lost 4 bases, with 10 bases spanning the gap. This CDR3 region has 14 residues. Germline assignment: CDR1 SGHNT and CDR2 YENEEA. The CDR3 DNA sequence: TGTGCCAGCAGCTTAGGTAGACTGGGCACTGAAGCTTTCTTT. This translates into CASSLGRLGTEAFF.

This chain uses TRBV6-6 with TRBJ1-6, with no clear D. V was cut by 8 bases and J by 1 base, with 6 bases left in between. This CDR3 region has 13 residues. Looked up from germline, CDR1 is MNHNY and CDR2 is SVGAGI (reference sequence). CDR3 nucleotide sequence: TGTGCCAGCGCCAGGTCCTATAATTCACCCCTCCACTTT. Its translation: CASARSYNSPLHF.

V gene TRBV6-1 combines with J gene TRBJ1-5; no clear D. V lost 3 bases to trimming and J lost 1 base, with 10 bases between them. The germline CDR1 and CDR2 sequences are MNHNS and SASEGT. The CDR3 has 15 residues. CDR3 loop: CASSDWLRSNQPQHF. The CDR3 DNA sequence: TGTGCCAGCAGTGACTGGCTCAGAAGCAATCAGCCCCAGCATTTT.

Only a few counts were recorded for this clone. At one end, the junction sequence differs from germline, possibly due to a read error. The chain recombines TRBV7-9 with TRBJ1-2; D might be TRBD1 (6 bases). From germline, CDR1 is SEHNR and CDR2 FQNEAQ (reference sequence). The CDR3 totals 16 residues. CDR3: CSSSPPRGATNYGYTF. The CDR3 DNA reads TGTTCCAGCAGCCCCCCCCGGGGGGCCACTAACTATGGCTACACCTTC.

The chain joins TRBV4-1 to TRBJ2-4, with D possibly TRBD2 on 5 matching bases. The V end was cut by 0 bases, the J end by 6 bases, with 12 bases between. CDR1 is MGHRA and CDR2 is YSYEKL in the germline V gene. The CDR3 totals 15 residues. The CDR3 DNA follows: TGCGCCAGCAGCCAAGATCCGGTCGCGGGAAACATTCAGTACTTC. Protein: CASSQDPVAGNIQYF.

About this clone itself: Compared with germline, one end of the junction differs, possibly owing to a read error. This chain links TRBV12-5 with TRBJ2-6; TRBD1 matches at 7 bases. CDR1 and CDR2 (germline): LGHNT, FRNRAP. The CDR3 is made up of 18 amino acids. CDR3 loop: CASGLAGTDPSGANGLTF. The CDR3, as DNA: TGTGCTAGTGGTTTGGCCGGGACAGACCCCTCTGGGGCCAACGGCCTGACTTTC.